This record looks at one T cell receptor (beta chain) sequence and its context. The data derive from a study of blood T cell repertoires in COVID-19. Study-wide context: Italy, Spain and the United States were the sources of the convalescent and acute COVID-19 samples.

This CDR3 region has 19 residues. Trimming removed 3 bases from V and 0 bases from J; junction bases left unmatched: 15. In germline, CDR1 is GTSNPN, CDR2 SVGIG (reference sequence). Source study methods: Researchers report that nucleated cell counts were estimated from reference gene primer amplification. Profiling relied on immunoSEQ multiplex PCR, and the TCRdb table lists in-frame clones only, not all of them. Clonal size and the V and J genes are those of that table, whereas D and trimming came from the DNA. The data contain roughly 150,000 clones, about four fifths of them singletons. The clonotype comes from a woman aged 80 or older with acute or convalescent COVID-19. Sequenced: peripheral blood. This chain joins TRBV30 and TRBJ1-3; 9 nucleotides align to TRBD1. CDR3 coding DNA: TGTGCCTGGAGCTACCCCAACCTAGGACAGGGGTCCTCTGGAAACACCATATATTTT. Its translation is CAWSYPNLGQGSSGNTIYF.